These T cell receptor beta chains were read from a single sample in a study of identical twins. Each CDR3 protein gets one entry after TCRdb re-called the 5' RACE reads with MiXCR. The data contain about 720,000 distinct CDR3 sequences, 8.5% to 9.5% of them singletons. This same sample was also taken into another study, of yellow fever vaccine responses in identical twins.

Source material: PBMCs. The receptors stem from a woman aged 18 to 35 in good health. The CDR3 runs from the conserved cysteine through the conserved F or W.

v_gene: TRBV4-3
j_gene: TRBJ2-1
CDR3aa: CASSARHSGVSYNEQFF

v_gene: TRBV9
j_gene: TRBJ2-2
CDR3aa: CASSGSGGASTGELFF

v_gene: TRBV7-9
j_gene: TRBJ1-4
CDR3aa: CASSYPTGSTNEKLFF

v_gene: TRBV28
j_gene: TRBJ1-5
CDR3aa: CASSFLQENQPQHF

v_gene: TRBV30
j_gene: TRBJ1-2
CDR3aa: CAWRGRYYGYTF

v_gene: TRBV18
j_gene: TRBJ1-3
CDR3aa: CASSPGNSGNTIYF

v_gene: TRBV7-9
j_gene: TRBJ2-7
CDR3aa: CASSDDSYEQYF

v_gene: TRBV7-9
j_gene: TRBJ2-1
CDR3aa: CASSLVIGHEQFF

v_gene: TRBV3-1
j_gene: TRBJ2-7
CDR3aa: CASSPGGWFHEQYF

v_gene: TRBV15
j_gene: TRBJ2-3
CDR3aa: CATSGIADTQYF

v_gene: TRBV18
j_gene: TRBJ1-1
CDR3aa: CASSPPNRVNTEAFF

v_gene: TRBV20-1
j_gene: TRBJ2-7
CDR3aa: CSASPTTTSSYEQYF

v_gene: TRBV12-3/TRBV12-4
j_gene: TRBJ1-5
CDR3aa: CASSFIGQDGGNQPQHF

v_gene: TRBV12-3/TRBV12-4
j_gene: TRBJ2-1
CDR3aa: CASTSGLAVYNEQFF

v_gene: TRBV7-9
j_gene: TRBJ2-2
CDR3aa: CASSNTGSRIAGELFF

v_gene: TRBV29-1
j_gene: TRBJ1-5
CDR3aa: CSHGSGLNQPQHF

v_gene: TRBV4-3
j_gene: TRBJ2-3
CDR3aa: CASSPGQGPLPRTDTQYF

v_gene: TRBV27
j_gene: TRBJ2-3
CDR3aa: CASLLTGRPTDTQYF

v_gene: TRBV6-2/TRBV6-3
j_gene: TRBJ2-5
CDR3aa: CASSYTSAGLETQYF

v_gene: TRBV2
j_gene: TRBJ1-2
CDR3aa: CASPQGSGEYGGYTF

v_gene: TRBV2
j_gene: TRBJ2-3
CDR3aa: CASTGGLTIIADTQYF

v_gene: TRBV19
j_gene: TRBJ1-2
CDR3aa: CASSIVRGREAIF

v_gene: TRBV5-1
j_gene: TRBJ2-1
CDR3aa: CASSFPGGSYNEQFF

v_gene: TRBV6-1
j_gene: TRBJ1-4
CDR3aa: CASSEGQGAEKLFF

v_gene: TRBV5-1
j_gene: TRBJ2-1
CDR3aa: CASSLASGGFNEQFF

v_gene: TRBV12-3/TRBV12-4
j_gene: TRBJ2-1
CDR3aa: CASSATGTRTANEQFF

v_gene: TRBV4-1
j_gene: TRBJ2-1
CDR3aa: CASSFPPAGGMYNEQFF

v_gene: TRBV29-1
j_gene: TRBJ2-2
CDR3aa: CSVLYNLGEGTGELFF

v_gene: TRBV4-1
j_gene: TRBJ2-7
CDR3aa: CASSRGSGEQYF

v_gene: TRBV29-1
j_gene: TRBJ2-7
CDR3aa: CSVVEARATYEQYF

v_gene: TRBV5-1
j_gene: TRBJ2-1
CDR3aa: CASSLGGGAGLYNEQFF

v_gene: TRBV5-6
j_gene: TRBJ2-3
CDR3aa: CASSLGVRAHTDTQYF

v_gene: TRBV28
j_gene: TRBJ2-2
CDR3aa: CATVGTNTGELFF

v_gene: TRBV20-1
j_gene: TRBJ2-1
CDR3aa: CSAMRVDEQFF

v_gene: TRBV14
j_gene: TRBJ2-5
CDR3aa: CASSQDSGKTQYF

v_gene: TRBV7-2
j_gene: TRBJ1-3
CDR3aa: CASSTSASSGNTIYF

v_gene: TRBV7-2
j_gene: TRBJ2-7
CDR3aa: CASSLVAGGSEQYF

v_gene: TRBV20-1
j_gene: TRBJ2-1
CDR3aa: CSARTSGSVFYNEQFF

v_gene: TRBV25-1
j_gene: TRBJ1-6
CDR3aa: CASSESGGENSPLHF

v_gene: TRBV30
j_gene: TRBJ2-7
CDR3aa: CAWSFTERHEQYF

v_gene: TRBV15
j_gene: TRBJ2-5
CDR3aa: CATSPREAAGEQETQYF

v_gene: TRBV12-3/TRBV12-4
j_gene: TRBJ2-1
CDR3aa: CASSPGDWGQSF

v_gene: TRBV7-2
j_gene: TRBJ2-5
CDR3aa: CASSRLVQETQYF

v_gene: TRBV7-9
j_gene: TRBJ2-3
CDR3aa: CASSSPRTSGLPTQYF

v_gene: TRBV27
j_gene: TRBJ1-2
CDR3aa: CASSSQQRGGYTF

v_gene: TRBV7-9
j_gene: TRBJ2-7
CDR3aa: CASSLGSVGGEQYF

v_gene: TRBV5-1
j_gene: TRBJ2-7
CDR3aa: CASSLATGTGSYEQYF

v_gene: TRBV15
j_gene: TRBJ1-5
CDR3aa: CATSRDETGNNQPQHF

v_gene: TRBV4-3
j_gene: TRBJ1-1
CDR3aa: CASSPNRPDTEAFF

v_gene: TRBV6-2/TRBV6-3
j_gene: TRBJ2-1
CDR3aa: CASRARDRPVGGQFF

v_gene: TRBV28
j_gene: TRBJ2-1
CDR3aa: CASSLLGLAGVGNNEQFF

v_gene: TRBV28
j_gene: TRBJ2-7
CDR3aa: CASSFIRRGRPGDYEQYF

v_gene: TRBV5-1
j_gene: TRBJ2-5
CDR3aa: CASSPGPLNLGETQYF